The subject of this entry is one T cell receptor beta chain. The CDR3 sequence is 16 residues long. Trimming removed 4 bases from V and 2 bases from J; junction bases left unmatched: 4. Germline-derived CDR1 and CDR2 are SGHRS and YFSETQ. These data come from a study of shared T cell receptors in the human thymus. Some clones are missing from TCRdb's copy, which holds only in-frame ones; the method was immunoSEQ multiplex PCR. The sample includes hundreds of thousands of clones, roughly 90% seen only once; the top ten take 0.008% to 0.011%. A further study also used this sample, focusing on human thymus T cells. As that report states: The donors were infants in Finland with congenital heart defects, otherwise immunologically healthy. Gene usage for V and J segments appeared biased in thymic and blood repertoires. Thymic repertoires from unrelated individuals overlapped highly, related research reported.

The source of this sequence is a boy less than two years old with a congenital heart defect. The sample taken for sequencing was thymocytes. V is TRBV5-1 and J is TRBJ2-4, with 12 nucleotides matching TRBD2. For the CDR3, the DNA is TGCGCCAGCAGCGGAACTAGCGGGAGGACCAAAAACATTCAGTACTTC. This encodes CASSGTSGRTKNIQYF.